This TCR beta chain is drawn from a study of human T cells and chemical hapten exposure. Each CDR3 protein gets one entry after TCRdb re-called the RACE reads with MiXCR. The sample yields about 70,000 distinct CDR3 sequences, about 9.4% seen once. Trimming took 2 bases from V and 6 from J, leaving 31 bases between them. Germline CDR1 is KGHSH and CDR2 is LQKENI. The CDR3 has 20 residues. This sample's time point: patch test 1, 2 weeks after DPC sensitization. Treatment denoted: therapeutic diphenylcyclopropenone sensitization with weekly scalp DPC. Prior to application of each patch test, blood was drawn. In this sample, this clonotype turned up many times.

The sample here was whole blood, taken in connection with sensitization to the hapten diphenylcyclopropenone (DPC). The TCR originated in a woman aged 40 to 50 with alopecia areata. Some clones in this sample may be carry-over from other donors' samples. The chain uses TRBV18 and TRBJ1-2; perhaps TRBD1 as D (6 bases). The CDR3 region is CASSPFESMGGPGGADGYTF. CDR3 sequence (DNA): TGTGCCAGCTCACCATTCGAGAGCATGGGGGGCCCCGGCGGGGCGGATGGCTACACCTTC.